The rows below give T cell receptor beta chains drawn from one sample of a study of blood T cells in healthy people across ages. TCRdb processed the 5' RACE reads anew with MiXCR; each CDR3 protein has one entry. The sample yields fewer than 2 million distinct CDR3 sequences, 39% seen once. Sequences were obtained from blood. These TCRs come from a human donor in good health. The CDR3 runs from the conserved cysteine through the conserved F or W. Each record gives: clone size, D gene, J gene, V gene, CDR3 protein, CDR3 DNA. D genes are given only for firm matches. The size of a clone is reported for some rows only, either as once, few or many, or as a class for expanded clones.

size: -; D: -; J: TRBJ1-6; V: TRBV29-1; CDR3: CSVEVRGAYNSPLHF; DNA: TGCAGCGTTGAAGTCCGGGGGGCCTATAATTCACCCCTCCACTTT
size: -; D: -; J: TRBJ2-3; V: TRBV3-1; CDR3: CASSQTTKGFTDTQYF; DNA: TGTGCCAGCAGCCAAACGACGAAAGGATTCACAGATACGCAGTATTTT
size: many; D: -; J: TRBJ2-7; V: TRBV29-1; CDR3: CSVETDRTYEQYF; DNA: TGCAGCGTTGAAACCGACAGAACCTACGAGCAGTACTTC
size: few; D: TRBD1; J: TRBJ1-6; V: TRBV7-9; CDR3: CASSLGQLNSPLHF; DNA: TGTGCCAGCAGTTTGGGACAGCTTAATTCACCCCTCCACTTT
size: -; D: -; J: TRBJ1-1; V: TRBV11-1; CDR3: CASSRADEGIGSSEAFF; DNA: TGTGCCAGCAGCCGTGCCGATGAGGGTATCGGAAGCTCTGAAGCTTTCTTT
size: -; D: -; J: TRBJ1-2; V: TRBV29-1; CDR3: CSVDTTRRGGERGYTF; DNA: TGCAGCGTTGATACAACTCGCCGGGGGGGTGAGCGTGGCTACACCTTC
size: few; D: -; J: TRBJ2-6; V: TRBV4-2; CDR3: CASSPSPGSGANVLTF; DNA: TGTGCCAGCAGCCCCTCACCGGGCTCTGGGGCCAACGTCCTGACTTTC
size: -; D: TRBD2; J: TRBJ2-7; V: TRBV20-1; CDR3: CSANNLSGGSYEQYF; DNA: TGCAGTGCTAACAACCTTAGCGGGGGGTCCTACGAGCAGTACTTC
size: -; D: -; J: TRBJ2-7; V: TRBV12-3/TRBV12-4; CDR3: CASSGTGDFSYEQYF; DNA: TGTGCCAGCAGTGGTACAGGGGACTTTTCCTACGAGCAGTACTTC
size: -; D: -; J: TRBJ2-1; V: TRBV6-1; CDR3: CASSARGTILRGSYNEQFF; DNA: TGTGCCAGCAGTGCACGGGGTACTATTTTAAGAGGGTCCTACAATGAGCAGTTCTTC
size: -; D: TRBD1; J: TRBJ2-1; V: TRBV20-1; CDR3: CSAYRGYEQFF; DNA: TGCAGTGCTTACAGGGGATATGAGCAGTTCTTC
size: -; D: TRBD1; J: TRBJ1-2; V: TRBV27; CDR3: CASSFSTGQEPYGYTF; DNA: TGTGCCAGCAGTTTTTCAACCGGACAGGAGCCCTATGGCTACACCTTC
size: -; D: TRBD2; J: TRBJ2-1; V: TRBV5-1; CDR3: CASSVTSGMTNEQFF; DNA: TGCGCCAGCAGCGTGACTAGCGGGATGACTAATGAGCAGTTCTTC
size: -; D: -; J: TRBJ2-5; V: TRBV7-9; CDR3: CAGSFGLPEETQYF; DNA: TGTGCCGGCAGCTTCGGACTACCGGAAGAGACCCAGTACTTC
size: -; D: -; J: TRBJ2-7; V: TRBV9; CDR3: CASSVDPASEQYF; DNA: TGTGCCAGCAGCGTCGACCCGGCCTCGGAGCAGTACTTC
size: -; D: TRBD1; J: TRBJ1-2; V: TRBV7-2; CDR3: CASSSRTGNVNYGYTF; DNA: TGTGCCAGCAGCTCCCGGACAGGAAATGTTAACTATGGCTACACCTTC
size: few; D: -; J: TRBJ2-1; V: TRBV11-1; CDR3: CASSLEYRSYNEQFF; DNA: TGTGCCAGCAGCTTGGAGTACCGCTCCTACAATGAGCAGTTCTTC
size: -; D: -; J: TRBJ2-5; V: TRBV29-1; CDR3: CSVYLFVGHAGETQYF; DNA: TGCAGCGTCTATTTATTCGTCGGCCACGCAGGAGAGACCCAGTACTTC
size: -; D: -; J: TRBJ2-3; V: TRBV24-1; CDR3: CATNHDTVTQYF; DNA: TGTGCCACCAACCATGATACAGTTACGCAGTATTTT
size: -; D: -; J: TRBJ2-3; V: TRBV18; CDR3: CASSPHGTPWGDTDTQYF; DNA: TGTGCCAGCTCACCACACGGGACTCCATGGGGAGACACAGATACGCAGTATTTT
size: few; D: TRBD1; J: TRBJ2-5; V: TRBV29-1; CDR3: CSVAGTDATQETQYF; DNA: TGCAGCGTTGCAGGGACAGACGCCACTCAAGAGACCCAGTACTTC
size: -; D: TRBD1; J: TRBJ2-1; V: TRBV29-1; CDR3: CSVTTGQGRWVNEQFF; DNA: TGCAGCGTGACGACGGGACAGGGGCGTTGGGTAAATGAGCAGTTCTTC
size: -; D: -; J: TRBJ1-2; V: TRBV20-1; CDR3: CSAPDARRTANYGYTF; DNA: TGCAGTGCTCCCGATGCAAGACGGACAGCTAACTATGGCTACACCTTC
size: few; D: -; J: TRBJ1-2; V: TRBV10-3; CDR3: CAISPGPSFDYGYTF; DNA: TGTGCAATCAGTCCGGGACCGAGCTTCGACTATGGCTACACCTTC
size: few; D: TRBD1; J: TRBJ1-1; V: TRBV6-6; CDR3: CAGKTGGANTEAFF; DNA: TGTGCCGGCAAGACAGGGGGCGCGAACACTGAAGCTTTCTTT
size: -; D: -; J: TRBJ1-4; V: TRBV4-3; CDR3: CASSQDRGWGEKLFF; DNA: TGCGCCAGCAGCCAAGATCGAGGGTGGGGTGAAAAACTGTTTTTT
size: few; D: -; J: TRBJ2-1; V: TRBV5-1; CDR3: CASSLGPSADNEQFF; DNA: TGCGCCAGCAGCTTGGGGCCGTCAGCGGACAATGAGCAGTTCTTC
size: few; D: -; J: TRBJ2-1; V: TRBV20-1; CDR3: CSARDVLYPYNEQFF; DNA: TGCAGTGCTAGAGATGTACTTTATCCCTACAATGAGCAGTTCTTC
size: -; D: -; J: TRBJ2-1; V: TRBV4-1; CDR3: CASSSYPTDYYDNEQFF; DNA: TGCGCCAGCAGCTCGTACCCGACCGACTATTATGACAATGAGCAGTTCTTC
size: -; D: TRBD1; J: TRBJ2-3; V: TRBV18; CDR3: CASSSRTGDLTDTQYF; DNA: TGTGCCAGCTCATCTCGGACAGGGGACCTCACAGATACGCAGTATTTT
size: -; D: -; J: TRBJ2-7; V: TRBV30; CDR3: CAWSKSMVTYEQYF; DNA: TGTGCCTGGAGTAAGTCTATGGTTACCTACGAGCAGTACTTC
size: -; D: TRBD2; J: TRBJ2-6; V: TRBV12-3/TRBV12-4; CDR3: CASSGTSFSGANVLTF; DNA: TGTGCCAGCAGTGGGACTAGTTTCTCTGGGGCCAACGTCCTGACTTTC
size: -; D: -; J: TRBJ1-5; V: TRBV5-1; CDR3: CASSLGTDSSNQPQHF; DNA: TGCGCCAGCAGCTTGGGGACAGATTCTAGCAATCAGCCCCAGCATTTT
size: few; D: TRBD2; J: TRBJ2-3; V: TRBV28; CDR3: CASSLPGRAGGIDTQYF; DNA: TGTGCCAGCAGTCTCCCCGGGCGAGCGGGGGGAATAGATACGCAGTATTTT
size: -; D: -; J: TRBJ1-2; V: TRBV4-3; CDR3: CASSQGNLNYGYTF; DNA: TGCGCCAGCAGCCAAGGGAATTTAAACTATGGCTACACCTTC
size: -; D: -; J: TRBJ2-7; V: TRBV20-1; CDR3: CSARKGPHEQYF; DNA: TGCAGTGCTAGGAAGGGGCCCCACGAGCAGTACTTC
size: few; D: -; J: TRBJ2-3; V: TRBV15; CDR3: CATSRGVDRITDTQYF; DNA: TGTGCCACCAGCAGAGGGGTCGACAGGATCACAGATACGCAGTATTTT
size: -; D: -; J: TRBJ2-3; V: TRBV4-3; CDR3: CASSQVTEKTDTQYF; DNA: TGCGCCAGCAGCCAAGTAACGGAGAAAACAGATACGCAGTATTTT